One sample yielded the 8 T cell receptor beta chains listed below, sequenced in a study of shared clonotypes between healthy human individuals. TCRdb's table, derived via immunoSEQ multiplex PCR, lists solely in-frame clones and lacks some. This sample has under 1,100,000 clones, with under 80% found just once. Sequenced: memory CD4+ T cells sorted from blood. Indicated subset: CD45RA-negative fraction. The source is a man younger than 35 in good health.

The J gene is TRBJ2-1, the V gene TRBV11-2; D may be TRBD2 (5 bases). V dropped 5 bases and J dropped 6 bases, with 14 bases sitting between them. This CDR3 spans 14 amino acids. CDR1 is SGHAT and CDR2 is FQNNGV in the germline V gene. CDR3 sequence (DNA): TGTGCCAGCAGCCCCCCTCCTAGCTCCAATGAGCAGTTCTTC. It yields the protein CASSPPPSSNEQFF.

This clone was picked up a small number of times. The V call is TRBV11-1, the J call TRBJ1-1; no definite D call. CDR1 is SGHAT and CDR2 is FQDESV in the germline V gene (reference sequence). The CDR3 runs to 14 residues. V lost 3 bases and J 4 bases, leaving 12 bases between the germline ends. CDR3 in DNA: TGTGCCAGCAGCTTGGACGCTTGGGTCACTGAAGCTTTCTTT. It yields the protein CASSLDAWVTEAFF.

The rearrangement links TRBV9 to TRBJ1-1, with D possibly matching TRBD1 (5 bases). The CDR3 has 14 residues. The V end lost 3 bases, the J end lost 1 base, and 10 bases lay between the germline ends. Per the germline V gene, CDR1 is SGDLS and CDR2 is YYNGEE. The CDR3 coding sequence is TGTGCCAGCAGCGCCCAGGGCGGGAACACTGAAGCTTTCTTT. Amino acids: CASSAQGGNTEAFF.

There are a few counts of this clone. This chain joins TRBV4-1 and TRBJ1-1; tentatively, D is TRBD1 (5 bases). Between the trimmed V and J ends, which lost 3 bases and 2 bases, there was a span of 10 bases. CDR3 length: 14 residues. Germline V gene lookup returns CDR1 MGHRA and CDR2 YSYEKL. CDR3 DNA sequence: TGCGCCAGCAGCCACGTCGACAGTAACACTGAAGCTTTCTTT. Translating it yields CASSHVDSNTEAFF.

V and J are TRBV10-3 and TRBJ2-3; D unclear. This CDR3 comprises 13 residues. Trimming shortened V by 7 bases and J by 1 base, and 9 bases separated the two germline ends. Germline CDR1 reads ENHRY; CDR2 reads SYGVKD. CDR3 sequence reads: CAITISGTDTQYF. CDR3 DNA: TGTGCCATCACCATCAGTGGCACAGATACGCAGTATTTT.

This clone was found a few times. This rearrangement joins TRBV30 to TRBJ1-1; the match to TRBD1 covers 7 bases. Germline values: CDR1 GTSNPN, CDR2 SVGIG (reference sequence). This CDR3 has 12 amino acids. The trim removed 7 bases at V and 6 bases at J, leaving 8 bases unmatched. CDR3 residues: CASTGVDAEAFF. CDR3 nucleotide sequence: TGTGCCTCTACAGGGGTTGATGCTGAAGCTTTCTTT.

V gene TRBV20-1 combines with J gene TRBJ1-2; TRBD1 might be the D (6 bases). This CDR3 is 11 amino acids long. V was pared by 5 bases and J by 7 bases, with 11 bases between. Per the germline V gene, CDR1 is DFQATT and CDR2 is SNEGSKA (reference sequence). The CDR3: CSAPEGGGYTF. For the CDR3, the DNA is TGCAGTGCTCCCGAAGGGGGTGGCTACACCTTC.

The chain carries TRBV19 and TRBJ2-2; D gene uncertain. CDR1 and CDR2 from the germline V gene are LNHDA and SQIVND (reference sequence). The CDR3 totals 13 residues. V was shortened by 4 bases and J by 4 bases, with 7 bases between the two germline ends. CDR3 region: CASSKRVTGELFF. CDR3 bases: TGTGCCAGTAGTAAAAGGGTCACCGGGGAGCTGTTTTTT.